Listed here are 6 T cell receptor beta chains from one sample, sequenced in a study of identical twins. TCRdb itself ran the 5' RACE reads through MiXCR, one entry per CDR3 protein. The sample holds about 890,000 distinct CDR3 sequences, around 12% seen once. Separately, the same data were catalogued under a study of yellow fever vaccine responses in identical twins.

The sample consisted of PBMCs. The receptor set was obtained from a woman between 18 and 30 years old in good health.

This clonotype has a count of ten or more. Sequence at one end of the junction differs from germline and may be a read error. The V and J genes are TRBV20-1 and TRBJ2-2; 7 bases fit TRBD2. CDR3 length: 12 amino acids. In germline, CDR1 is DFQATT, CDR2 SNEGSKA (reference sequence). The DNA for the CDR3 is TGCAGCGCTAGCGGGAACACCGGGGAGCTGTTTTTT. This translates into CSASGNTGELFF.

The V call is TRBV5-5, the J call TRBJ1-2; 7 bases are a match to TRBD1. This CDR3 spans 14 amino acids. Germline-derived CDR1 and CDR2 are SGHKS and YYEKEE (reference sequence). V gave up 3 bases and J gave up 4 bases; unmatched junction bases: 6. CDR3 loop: CASSSPRDSYGYTF. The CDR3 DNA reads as TGTGCCAGCAGCTCGCCCAGGGACAGCTATGGCTACACCTTC.

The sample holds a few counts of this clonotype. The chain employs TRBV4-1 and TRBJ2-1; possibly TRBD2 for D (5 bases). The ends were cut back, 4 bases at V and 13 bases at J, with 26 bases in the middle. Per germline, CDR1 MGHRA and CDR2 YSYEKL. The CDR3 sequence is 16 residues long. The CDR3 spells CASSPGSGFFLANQFF. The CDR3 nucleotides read TGCGCCAGCAGCCCGGGCTCGGGATTTTTTTTGGCTAATCAGTTCTTC.

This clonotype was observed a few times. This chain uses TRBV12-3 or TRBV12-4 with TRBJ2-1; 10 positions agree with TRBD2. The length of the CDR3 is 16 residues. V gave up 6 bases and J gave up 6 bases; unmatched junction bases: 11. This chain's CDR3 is CASRAFLAGASNEQFF. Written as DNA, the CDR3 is TGTGCCAGCAGAGCTTTCCTAGCGGGAGCTTCCAATGAGCAGTTCTTC.

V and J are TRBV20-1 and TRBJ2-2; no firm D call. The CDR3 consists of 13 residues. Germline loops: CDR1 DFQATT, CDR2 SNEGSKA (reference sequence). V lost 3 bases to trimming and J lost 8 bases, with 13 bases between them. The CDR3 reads CSASRTSGGELFF. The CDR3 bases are TGCAGTGCTAGTCGGACCTCCGGTGGGGAGCTGTTTTTT.

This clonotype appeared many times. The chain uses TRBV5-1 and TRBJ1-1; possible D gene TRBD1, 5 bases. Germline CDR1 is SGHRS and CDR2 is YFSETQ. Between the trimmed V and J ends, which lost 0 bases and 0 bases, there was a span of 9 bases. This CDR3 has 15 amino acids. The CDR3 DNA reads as TGCGCCAGCAGCTTGGGAGGGGTCCTGAACACTGAAGCTTTCTTT. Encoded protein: CASSLGGVLNTEAFF. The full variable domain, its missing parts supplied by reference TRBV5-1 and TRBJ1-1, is KAGVTQTPRYLIKTRGQQVTLSCSPISGHRSVSWYQQTPGQGLQFLFEYFSETQRNKGNFPGRFSGRQFSNSRSEMNVSTLELGDSALYLCASSLGGVLNTEAFFGQGTRLTVV.